The 18 T cell receptor beta chains below all came from one sample that was sequenced in a study of T cell repertoires in cytomegalovirus infection. From the reads, TCRdb called clonotypes with MiXCR, one entry per CDR3 protein. The sample includes more than 350,000 distinct CDR3 sequences, about a third seen only once; the top ten take approximately 13%. The sequencing sample was made of PBMCs. These receptors all stem from a human donor in good health (CMV status not recorded). Some clones in this sample may be carry-over from other donors' samples.

This clonotype showed up just a few times. V gene TRBV2 combines with J gene TRBJ2-3; 12 bases are shared with TRBD2. The CDR3 runs 15 residues. V trimming: 8 bases; J trimming: 6 bases; junction bases outside the gene matches: 9. CDR1 SNHLY and CDR2 FYNNEI come from the germline V gene. CDR3 DNA sequence: TGTGCCAGCGGGGCTAGCGGGGGGGCCCCGGATACGCAGTATTTT. Amino acid sequence: CASGASGGAPDTQYF.

This clonotype was detected a few times. The rearrangement links TRBV18 to TRBJ1-1, with TRBD1 identical over 9 bases. Trimming took 6 bases from V and 1 from J; bases not matched to a gene: 9. This CDR3 comprises 16 residues. Germline CDR1 and CDR2: KGHSH and LQKENI. The CDR3 sequence is CASSDVGQGKNTEAFF. As DNA, the CDR3 is TGTGCCAGCTCCGACGTGGGACAGGGCAAGAACACTGAAGCTTTCTTT.

This clonotype has a handful of counts. This CDR3 is CASSSSPEGSPLHF. Here the CDR3 DNA reads TGTGCCAGCAGTTCCTCCCCGGAGGGCTCACCCCTCCACTTT. V gene TRBV27 combines with J gene TRBJ1-6; D uncertain. This CDR3 is 14 amino acids long. Germline V gene lookup returns CDR1 MNHEY and CDR2 SMNVEV (reference sequence). V was cut by 4 bases and J by 10 bases, with 14 bases left in between.

The gene calls are TRBV7-2 and TRBJ1-1; D is unresolved. Germline CDR1 SGHTA, CDR2 FQGNSA. This CDR3 is built from 14 residues. The ends were cut back, 5 bases at V and 1 base at J, with 11 bases in the middle. The CDR3 protein is CASSRPPRNTEAFF. CDR3 sequence (DNA): TGTGCCAGCAGCAGGCCCCCTCGGAACACTGAAGCTTTCTTT.

This clonotype was seen only a few times. The V gene is TRBV4-1, the J gene TRBJ2-1; 15 nucleotides line up with TRBD2. Trimming removed 5 bases from V and 8 bases from J; junction bases left unmatched: 7. The CDR3 has 16 residues. Germline V gene sequence: CDR1 MGHRA, CDR2 YSYEKL. CDR3 nucleotide sequence: TGCGCCAGCAGCTCGAGGACTAGCGGGGGGGCCGATGAGCAGTTCTTC. Translation gives CASSSRTSGGADEQFF.

This clonotype was recorded at least ten times. The chain uses TRBV7-2 and TRBJ2-1, with 12 bases fitting TRBD1. Germline V gene sequence: CDR1 SGHTA, CDR2 FQGNSA. This CDR3 spans 17 amino acids. The V gene end was trimmed by 1 base and the J gene end by 10 bases; junction bases not matched to a gene: 11. CDR3 region: CASSLGVGTGGQGEQFF. The CDR3 coding sequence is TGTGCCAGCAGCTTAGGGGTCGGGACAGGGGGCCAGGGAGAGCAGTTCTTC.

The chain recombines TRBV6-4 with TRBJ2-1; perhaps TRBD2 as D (5 bases). V dropped 0 bases and J dropped 15 bases, with 15 bases sitting between them. Germline CDR1 MRHNA, CDR2 SNTAGT. The CDR3 has 13 amino acids. CDR3 protein: CASSDSGTSSPFF. The CDR3 bases are TGTGCCAGCAGTGACTCGGGCACTAGTTCCCCGTTCTTC.

Only a few counts were recorded for this clonotype. This sequence joins TRBV6-5 and TRBJ1-6; D gene unclear. Germline-derived CDR1 and CDR2 are MNHEY and SVGAGI. The length of the CDR3 is 12 residues. Trimming took 5 bases from V and 6 from J, leaving 5 bases between them. The CDR3 is CASSNPNSPLHF. For the CDR3, the DNA is TGTGCCAGCAGTAACCCTAATTCACCCCTCCACTTT.

Note on this clonotype: The final CDR3 position lacks the conserved phenylalanine or tryptophan, pointing to a likely read error. This rearrangement joins TRBV6-1 to TRBJ2-6, with D uncertain. CDR3 size: 15 residues. Germline-derived CDR1 and CDR2 are MNHNS and SASEGT. V was pared by 3 bases and J by 0 bases, with 6 bases between. CDR3 protein: CASSDGASGANVLTL. As DNA, the CDR3 is TGTGCCAGCAGTGACGGCGCCTCTGGGGCCAACGTCCTGACTTTA.

This clonotype was observed a handful of times. The gene calls are TRBV6-5 and TRBJ1-3; D gene unclear. The germline V gene has CDR1 MNHEY and CDR2 SVGAGI. The germline V and J ends were trimmed by 8 bases and 1 base, with 12 bases remaining between them. The CDR3 sequence is 14 residues long. CDR3 amino acids: CASGGLMSGNTIYF. CDR3 DNA sequence: TGTGCCAGCGGCGGACTCATGTCTGGAAACACCATATATTTT.

The table lists this clonotype with a few counts. The chain carries TRBV6-2 or TRBV6-3 and TRBJ1-2; a weak D match, TRBD1 (5 bases). Germline CDR1 reads MNHEY; CDR2 reads SVGEGT. V was pared by 2 bases and J by 7 bases, with 20 bases between. This CDR3 spans 16 amino acids. The CDR3 nucleotides read TGTGCCAGCAGTTACCGCGGCGCAGGGAATTTGCGTGGCTACACCTTC. Its protein product is CASSYRGAGNLRGYTF.

This clonotype was counted only a few times. The CDR3, as DNA: TGCAGTGCTAGAAAGGACACCTTATACGAGCAGTACTTC. Translated, it gives CSARKDTLYEQYF. The gene calls are TRBV20-1 and TRBJ2-7, with D tentatively TRBD1 (5 bases). The V and J ends lost 2 bases and 4 bases respectively, with 12 bases between them. This CDR3 has 13 amino acids. The germline V gene has CDR1 DFQATT and CDR2 SNEGSKA (reference sequence).

The V call is TRBV18, the J call TRBJ2-4, with D possibly matching TRBD2 (6 bases). Germline CDR1 reads KGHSH; CDR2 reads LQKENI. Trimming shortened V by 3 bases and J by 1 base, and 10 bases separated the two germline ends. The CDR3 has 15 amino acids. The CDR3 loop reads CASSPGGTAKNIQYF. The CDR3 DNA sequence: TGTGCCAGCTCACCGGGAGGAACGGCCAAAAACATTCAGTACTTC.

In its sample, this clonotype was seen a few times. The chain combines TRBV2 with TRBJ1-1, with D unresolved. Germline CDR1 and CDR2: SNHLY and FYNNEI. This CDR3 has 13 amino acids. Trimming took 5 bases from V and 0 from J, leaving 7 bases between them. The CDR3 sequence is CASSPDVNTEAFF. The CDR3 DNA reads as TGTGCCAGCAGTCCCGACGTGAACACTGAAGCTTTCTTT.

A word on this clonotype: This CDR3 fails to terminate in the conserved phenylalanine or tryptophan, so it likely reflects a read error. This chain uses TRBV28 with TRBJ2-7, with no clear D. The CDR3 extends over 14 amino acids. The V end was cut by 3 bases, the J end by 6 bases, with 15 bases between. The germline gives CDR1 MDHEN, CDR2 SYDVKM. CDR3 bases: TGTGCCAGCAGTTTGGGTCAGCTAGAATCCGAGCAGTACTTA. Translating gives CASSLGQLESEQYL.

The rearrangement joins TRBV29-1 to TRBJ2-3; 7 nucleotides match TRBD2. Germline loops: CDR1 SQVTM, CDR2 ANQGSEA. After removal of 4 bases from V and 1 base from J, the junction contained 11 bases not matched to a gene. The CDR3 runs 16 residues. Written as DNA, the CDR3 is TGCAGCGTTGTCCCCCGAGGCGGGGGACGCACAGATACGCAGTATTTT. Protein product: CSVVPRGGGRTDTQYF.

This clonotype was recorded many times. V is TRBV28 and J is TRBJ1-4; D uncertain. The CDR3 covers 13 residues. CDR1 and CDR2 from the germline V gene are MDHEN and SYDVKM. Trimming took 4 bases from V and 8 from J, leaving 11 bases between them. The CDR3 coding sequence is TGTGCCAGCAGTTCAACAAGTAGGGAAAAACTGTTTTTT. It specifies CASSSTSREKLFF.

The V and J genes are TRBV7-2 and TRBJ1-4, with 8 bases matching TRBD1. Losses at the gene ends were 5 bases for V and 8 bases for J; bases not matched to a gene: 10. Germline V CDR1 and CDR2: SGHTA, FQGNSA. This CDR3 comprises 15 residues. This CDR3 is CASSPFGQGQEKLFF. The CDR3 region has the DNA TGTGCCAGCAGCCCCTTTGGACAGGGTCAAGAAAAACTGTTTTTT.